This T cell receptor (beta chain) emerged from a study of T-cell memory formation after mild COVID-19. Study background: TCR clusters largely stayed donor specific.

Study-wide results and limits: The study detected some responding clones in pre-infection memory, suggesting cross-reactive memory joined. There was a balanced CD4/CD8 profile in clones contracting day 15 to 85, and later expanders leaned CD4+. Most CD4+ clones that shrank were in CM and EM, while CD8+ ones turned up in EMRA.

To note about this clonotype: Its antigen is currently unknown.

TCRdb called the 5' RACE reads again in MiXCR, with one record for every CDR3 protein. The sample shows under 250,000 distinct CDR3 sequences, 25% to 35% of them seen only once. The CDR3 is made up of 11 amino acids. The germline V gene has CDR1 SQVTM and CDR2 ANQGSEA. Trimming left V 6 bases short and J 6 bases short, with 10 bases between. Sequencing input: PBMCs or a T cell subset sorted from them (not recorded which). V gene TRBV29-1 combines with J gene TRBJ2-3; D is unresolved. The clonotype was recovered from an adult woman who had mild COVID-19 (a few samples of this study predate the infection). Cell type and time point are not known. CDR3 coding DNA: TGCAGCGTGCTCCGGGTGGATACGCAGTATTTT. It codes for CSVLRVDTQYF.